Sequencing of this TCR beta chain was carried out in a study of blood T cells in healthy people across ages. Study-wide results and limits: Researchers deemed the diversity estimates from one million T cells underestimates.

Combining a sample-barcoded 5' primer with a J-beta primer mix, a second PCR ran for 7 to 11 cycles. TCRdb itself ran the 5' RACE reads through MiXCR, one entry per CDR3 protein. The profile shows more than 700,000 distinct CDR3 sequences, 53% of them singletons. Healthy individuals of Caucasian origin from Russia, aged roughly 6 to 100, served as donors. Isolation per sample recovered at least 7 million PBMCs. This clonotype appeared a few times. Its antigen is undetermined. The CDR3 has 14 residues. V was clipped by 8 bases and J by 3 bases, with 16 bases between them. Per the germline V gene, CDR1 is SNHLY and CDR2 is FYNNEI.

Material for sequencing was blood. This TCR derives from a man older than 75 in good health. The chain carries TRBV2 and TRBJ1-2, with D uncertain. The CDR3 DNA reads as TGTGCCAGCGCTCGACGGAGGGCAGACTATGGCTACACCTTC. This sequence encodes CASARRRADYGYTF.